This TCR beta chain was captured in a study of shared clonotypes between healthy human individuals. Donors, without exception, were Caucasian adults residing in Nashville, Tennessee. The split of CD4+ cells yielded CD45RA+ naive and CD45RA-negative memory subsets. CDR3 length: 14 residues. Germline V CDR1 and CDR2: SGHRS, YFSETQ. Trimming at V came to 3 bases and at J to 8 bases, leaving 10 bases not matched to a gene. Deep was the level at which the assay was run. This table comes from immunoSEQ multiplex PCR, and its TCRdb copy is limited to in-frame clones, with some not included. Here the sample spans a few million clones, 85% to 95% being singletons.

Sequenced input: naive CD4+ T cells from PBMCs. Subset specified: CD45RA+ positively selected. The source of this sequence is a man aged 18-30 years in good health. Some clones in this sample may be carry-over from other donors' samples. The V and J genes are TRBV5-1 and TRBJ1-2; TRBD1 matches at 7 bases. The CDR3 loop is CASSSTGPYRGYTF. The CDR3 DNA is TGCGCCAGCAGCTCGACAGGGCCCTATCGAGGCTACACCTTC.